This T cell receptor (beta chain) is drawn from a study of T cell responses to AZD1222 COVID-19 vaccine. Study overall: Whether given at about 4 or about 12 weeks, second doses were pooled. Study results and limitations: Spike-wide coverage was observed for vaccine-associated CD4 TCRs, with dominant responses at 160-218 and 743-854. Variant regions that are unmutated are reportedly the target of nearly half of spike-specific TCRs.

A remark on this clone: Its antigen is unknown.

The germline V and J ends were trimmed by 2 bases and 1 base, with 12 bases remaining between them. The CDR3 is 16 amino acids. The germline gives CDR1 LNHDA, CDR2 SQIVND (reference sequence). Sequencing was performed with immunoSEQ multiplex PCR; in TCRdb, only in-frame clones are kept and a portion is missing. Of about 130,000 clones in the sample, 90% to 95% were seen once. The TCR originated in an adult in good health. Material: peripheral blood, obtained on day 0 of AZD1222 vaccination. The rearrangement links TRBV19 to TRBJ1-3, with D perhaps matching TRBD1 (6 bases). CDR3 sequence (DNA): TGTGCCAGTAGTATACAACAGGGCGATTCTGGAAACACCATATATTTT. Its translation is CASSIQQGDSGNTIYF.